The rows below give T cell receptor beta chains drawn from one sample of a study of neoadjuvant anti-PD-1 for oral cavity cancer. The protocol was immunoSEQ multiplex PCR, while the TCRdb copy is restricted to in-frame clones and leaves out a portion. The sample shows roughly 68,000 clones, 70% to 90% of them seen only once. Sequencing was performed on PBMCs, taken after nivolumab (anti-PD-1) treatment. The origin of the receptors is a person between 40 and 85 years old with oral cavity squamous cell carcinoma. The CDR3 runs from the conserved cysteine through the conserved F or W. The order of the fields is D gene, clone size, V gene, J gene, CDR3 protein, CDR3 DNA. A D gene is named only where the DNA matches it firmly. A clone size is listed for some rows: how often the clone was seen (once, few, many), or a class if it is expanded.

d_gene: TRBD2
abundance: .
v_gene: TRBV27
j_gene: TRBJ2-1
CDR3aa: CASSLRLAGAFEQFF
CDR3nt: TGTGCCAGCAGTTTACGGCTAGCGGGGGCATTTGAGCAGTTCTTC

d_gene: .
abundance: .
v_gene: TRBV5-1
j_gene: TRBJ2-3
CDR3aa: CASSLQASEDTQYF
CDR3nt: TGCGCCAGCAGCCTCCAGGCTAGCGAGGATACGCAGTATTTT

d_gene: .
abundance: .
v_gene: TRBV2
j_gene: TRBJ1-5
CDR3aa: CASGIQSGSNQPQHF
CDR3nt: TGTGCCAGCGGAATACAATCGGGTAGCAATCAGCCCCAGCATTTT

d_gene: TRBD2
abundance: few
v_gene: TRBV5-1
j_gene: TRBJ2-7
CDR3aa: CASSLVTAGYEQYF
CDR3nt: TGCGCCAGCAGCTTGGTAACAGCGGGGTACGAGCAGTACTTC

d_gene: .
abundance: .
v_gene: TRBV11-2
j_gene: TRBJ2-7
CDR3aa: CASSLAVGSSYEQYF
CDR3nt: TGTGCCAGCAGCTTAGCAGTGGGGAGCTCCTACGAGCAGTACTTC

d_gene: .
abundance: .
v_gene: TRBV10-1
j_gene: TRBJ1-5
CDR3aa: CASSEVGGSIYQPQHF
CDR3nt: TGCGCCAGCAGTGAGGTTGGGGGCAGCATTTATCAGCCCCAGCATTTT

d_gene: TRBD1
abundance: .
v_gene: TRBV7-3
j_gene: TRBJ2-5
CDR3aa: CASSLKGPGQSLGQETQYF
CDR3nt: TGTGCCAGCAGCTTAAAGGGACCGGGACAGAGCTTGGGGCAAGAGACCCAGTACTTC

d_gene: TRBD1
abundance: .
v_gene: TRBV2
j_gene: TRBJ2-5
CDR3aa: CASQGQEETQYF
CDR3nt: TGTGCCAGCCAAGGACAGGAAGAGACCCAGTACTTC

d_gene: .
abundance: .
v_gene: TRBV5-4
j_gene: TRBJ2-5
CDR3aa: CASSFQRETQYF
CDR3nt: TGTGCCAGCAGCTTCCAGAGGGAGACCCAGTACTTC

d_gene: TRBD2
abundance: .
v_gene: TRBV7-2
j_gene: TRBJ2-1
CDR3aa: CASSQLAGLDEQFF
CDR3nt: TGTGCCAGCAGCCAACTAGCGGGATTGGATGAGCAGTTCTTC

d_gene: TRBD2
abundance: .
v_gene: TRBV19
j_gene: TRBJ2-1
CDR3aa: CASSGTTSGINNEQFF
CDR3nt: TGTGCCAGTAGTGGGACGACTAGCGGGATAAACAATGAGCAGTTCTTC

d_gene: TRBD2
abundance: .
v_gene: TRBV10-1
j_gene: TRBJ2-1
CDR3aa: CASSLTSGSSHEQFF
CDR3nt: TGCGCCAGCAGTTTGACTAGCGGGAGCAGCCATGAGCAGTTCTTC

d_gene: .
abundance: .
v_gene: TRBV5-5
j_gene: TRBJ2-2
CDR3aa: CASSPRGTATGELFF
CDR3nt: TGTGCCAGCAGCCCCCGCGGGACAGCCACCGGGGAGCTGTTTTTT

d_gene: .
abundance: .
v_gene: TRBV27
j_gene: TRBJ2-1
CDR3aa: CASSLQGGEQFF
CDR3nt: TGTGCCAGCAGTTTACAGGGAGGTGAGCAGTTCTTC

d_gene: .
abundance: .
v_gene: TRBV30
j_gene: TRBJ1-2
CDR3aa: CAWSPGLTHGYTF
CDR3nt: TGTGCCTGGAGCCCCGGACTTACACATGGCTACACCTTC

d_gene: .
abundance: .
v_gene: TRBV5-1
j_gene: TRBJ2-7
CDR3aa: CASSPRTVTTYEQYF
CDR3nt: TGCGCCAGCAGCCCGAGGACAGTTACAACCTACGAGCAGTACTTC

d_gene: .
abundance: .
v_gene: TRBV6-1
j_gene: TRBJ1-4
CDR3aa: CASSGDISPEKLFF
CDR3nt: TGTGCCAGCAGTGGAGACATCTCCCCTGAAAAACTGTTTTTT

d_gene: TRBD1
abundance: .
v_gene: TRBV28
j_gene: TRBJ1-1
CDR3aa: CASSSLGQGLNTEAFF
CDR3nt: TGTGCCAGCAGTTCCCTAGGACAGGGATTGAACACTGAAGCTTTCTTT

d_gene: .
abundance: .
v_gene: TRBV19
j_gene: TRBJ2-6
CDR3aa: CASSRGTGANVLTF
CDR3nt: TGTGCCAGTAGTAGGGGAACTGGGGCCAACGTCCTGACTTTC

d_gene: .
abundance: .
v_gene: TRBV27
j_gene: TRBJ1-3
CDR3aa: CASRPGSGNTIYF
CDR3nt: TGTGCCAGCAGACCGGGGTCTGGAAACACCATATATTTT

d_gene: .
abundance: .
v_gene: TRBV7-9
j_gene: TRBJ1-2
CDR3aa: CASSLVASTYGYTF
CDR3nt: TGTGCCAGCAGCTTGGTAGCCAGTACCTATGGCTACACCTTC

d_gene: TRBD2
abundance: once
v_gene: TRBV9
j_gene: TRBJ2-3
CDR3aa: CASMAGLAGSTDTQYF
CDR3nt: TGTGCCAGCATGGCGGGACTAGCGGGAAGCACAGATACGCAGTATTTT

d_gene: .
abundance: .
v_gene: TRBV6-1
j_gene: TRBJ1-2
CDR3aa: CASRDGRNYGYTF
CDR3nt: TGTGCCAGCAGAGATGGGAGGAACTATGGCTACACCTTC

d_gene: .
abundance: .
v_gene: TRBV4-1
j_gene: TRBJ1-2
CDR3aa: CASSQGNSGIFYGYTF
CDR3nt: TGCGCCAGCAGCCAAGGTAACAGCGGAATTTTCTATGGCTACACCTTC

d_gene: .
abundance: .
v_gene: TRBV10-3
j_gene: TRBJ2-1
CDR3aa: CAIRGSSGRSSYNEQFF
CDR3nt: TGTGCCATCAGAGGGTCCAGCGGGCGAAGCTCCTACAATGAGCAGTTCTTC

d_gene: TRBD1
abundance: .
v_gene: TRBV2
j_gene: TRBJ1-3
CDR3aa: CATLKDRLSGNTIYF
CDR3nt: TGTGCCACCTTAAAGGACAGGCTCTCTGGAAACACCATATATTTT

d_gene: .
abundance: .
v_gene: TRBV7-9
j_gene: TRBJ2-5
CDR3aa: CASSLAGGLQETQYF
CDR3nt: TGTGCCAGCAGCTTAGCGGGAGGACTGCAAGAGACCCAGTACTTC

d_gene: .
abundance: .
v_gene: TRBV7-9
j_gene: TRBJ2-1
CDR3aa: CASSLPTGRNEQFF
CDR3nt: TGTGCCAGCAGCTTGCCGACAGGGAGGAATGAGCAGTTCTTC

d_gene: TRBD1
abundance: .
v_gene: TRBV6-7
j_gene: TRBJ2-7
CDR3aa: CASRDRETGEQYF
CDR3nt: TGTGCCAGCAGGGACAGGGAAACAGGAGAGCAGTACTTC

d_gene: TRBD1
abundance: .
v_gene: TRBV7-9
j_gene: TRBJ1-2
CDR3aa: CASSTWTGRYGYTF
CDR3nt: TGTGCCAGCAGCACTTGGACAGGGAGGTATGGCTACACCTTC

d_gene: TRBD1
abundance: .
v_gene: TRBV25-1
j_gene: TRBJ2-2
CDR3aa: CATFTYLRQGPNTGELFF
CDR3nt: TGTGCCACCTTCACTTATTTAAGACAGGGGCCTAACACCGGGGAGCTGTTTTTT

d_gene: TRBD1
abundance: few
v_gene: TRBV27
j_gene: TRBJ2-6
CDR3aa: CASSPRQGMEGANVLTF
CDR3nt: TGTGCCAGCAGTCCCAGACAGGGCATGGAGGGGGCCAACGTCCTGACTTTC

d_gene: .
abundance: .
v_gene: TRBV12-5
j_gene: TRBJ2-3
CDR3aa: CASALGVDTQYF
CDR3nt: TGTGCTAGTGCCCTGGGAGTAGATACGCAGTATTTT

d_gene: .
abundance: .
v_gene: TRBV6-6
j_gene: TRBJ2-7
CDR3aa: CASSYSDIGSYEQYF
CDR3nt: TGTGCCAGCAGTTATTCGGACATCGGGTCCTACGAGCAGTACTTC

d_gene: .
abundance: .
v_gene: TRBV29-1
j_gene: TRBJ1-3
CDR3aa: CSVAEVVGNTIYF
CDR3nt: TGCAGCGTTGCAGAAGTTGTGGGAAACACCATATATTTT

d_gene: .
abundance: .
v_gene: TRBV10-3
j_gene: TRBJ2-6
CDR3aa: CAISESVAIAGANVLTF
CDR3nt: TGTGCCATCAGTGAGTCGGTTGCCATAGCTGGGGCCAACGTCCTGACTTTC

d_gene: .
abundance: .
v_gene: TRBV19
j_gene: TRBJ1-1
CDR3aa: CASSPDRPTEAFF
CDR3nt: TGTGCCAGTAGCCCGGACAGACCGACTGAAGCTTTCTTT

d_gene: .
abundance: .
v_gene: TRBV6-5
j_gene: TRBJ2-3
CDR3aa: CASSYSYILTDTQYF
CDR3nt: TGTGCCAGCAGTTACTCCTACATACTCACAGATACGCAGTATTTT

d_gene: .
abundance: once
v_gene: TRBV7-2
j_gene: TRBJ2-4
CDR3aa: CASSPRVSWGKNIQYF
CDR3nt: TGTGCCAGCAGCCCCCGGGTCAGCTGGGGCAAAAACATTCAGTACTTC

d_gene: .
abundance: .
v_gene: TRBV5-1
j_gene: TRBJ2-5
CDR3aa: CASSLALRGGETQYF
CDR3nt: TGCGCCAGCAGCTTGGCCTTAAGGGGCGGGGAGACCCAGTACTTC

d_gene: .
abundance: .
v_gene: TRBV30
j_gene: TRBJ1-3
CDR3aa: CAWSGGVGNTIYF
CDR3nt: TGTGCCTGGAGTGGCGGCGTCGGAAACACCATATATTTT

d_gene: .
abundance: .
v_gene: TRBV5-6
j_gene: TRBJ2-5
CDR3aa: CASSLRRTQYF
CDR3nt: TGTGCCAGCAGCCTGCGTAGAACCCAGTACTTC

d_gene: .
abundance: few
v_gene: TRBV29-1
j_gene: TRBJ2-7
CDR3aa: CSVGTSHSYEQYF
CDR3nt: TGCAGCGTGGGGACGTCCCACTCCTACGAGCAGTACTTC

d_gene: TRBD1
abundance: .
v_gene: TRBV5-1
j_gene: TRBJ2-5
CDR3aa: CASSTGQTQETQYF
CDR3nt: TGCGCCAGCAGCACGGGACAGACTCAAGAGACCCAGTACTTC

d_gene: .
abundance: few
v_gene: TRBV6-1
j_gene: TRBJ2-5
CDR3aa: CASARQIQETQYF
CDR3nt: TGTGCCAGCGCCCGACAGATCCAAGAGACCCAGTACTTC

d_gene: .
abundance: .
v_gene: TRBV11-2
j_gene: TRBJ1-2
CDR3aa: CASRTRLSNYGYTF
CDR3nt: TGTGCCAGCAGAACTAGACTATCCAACTATGGCTACACCTTC

d_gene: TRBD1
abundance: .
v_gene: TRBV5-1
j_gene: TRBJ1-3
CDR3aa: CASSLRTGRGPRSGNTIYF
CDR3nt: TGCGCCAGCAGCTTAAGGACAGGGCGCGGCCCCCGCTCTGGAAACACCATATATTTT